This T cell receptor (beta chain) comes out of a study of blood T cell repertoires in COVID-19. Looking at the study overall: The study drew acute and convalescent COVID-19 samples from the United States, Italy and Spain.

Original analysis: Amplifying reference gene primers gave estimates of nucleated cell counts. Generated by immunoSEQ multiplex PCR, the TCRdb table keeps only in-frame clones and is missing some. The DNA was the basis for D and trimming; V, J and clone size are from that table. The sample lists approximately 140,000 clones; around nine tenths were seen once. Participants had their cohort set by participant-reported clinical history. V lost 2 bases, J lost 2 bases, and 9 bases lay in between. Germline lookup yields CDR1 MNHEY and CDR2 SVGAGI. This CDR3 contains 14 residues. This sequence originates from a woman in her thirties with acute COVID-19. The chain is built from TRBV6-5 and TRBJ1-2, with D possibly matching TRBD1 (5 bases). Sequencing was carried out using PBMCs or T cells enriched from blood (not recorded which). The CDR3: CASSYATENYGYTF. DNA of the CDR3: TGTGCCAGCAGTTACGCGACAGAGAACTATGGCTACACCTTC.